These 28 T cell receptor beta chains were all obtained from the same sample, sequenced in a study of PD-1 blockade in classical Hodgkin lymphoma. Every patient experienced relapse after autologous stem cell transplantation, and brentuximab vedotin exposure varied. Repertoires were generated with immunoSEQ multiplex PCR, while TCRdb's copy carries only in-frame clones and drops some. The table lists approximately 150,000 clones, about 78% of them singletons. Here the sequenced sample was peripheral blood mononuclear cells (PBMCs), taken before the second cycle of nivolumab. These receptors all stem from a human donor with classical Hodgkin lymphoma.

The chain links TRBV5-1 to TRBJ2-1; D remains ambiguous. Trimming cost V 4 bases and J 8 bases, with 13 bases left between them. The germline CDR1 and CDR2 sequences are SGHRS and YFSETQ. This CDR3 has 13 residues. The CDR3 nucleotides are TGCGCCAGCAGCGAGGAGCAAGGTGATGAGCAGTTCTTC. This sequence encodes CASSEEQGDEQFF.

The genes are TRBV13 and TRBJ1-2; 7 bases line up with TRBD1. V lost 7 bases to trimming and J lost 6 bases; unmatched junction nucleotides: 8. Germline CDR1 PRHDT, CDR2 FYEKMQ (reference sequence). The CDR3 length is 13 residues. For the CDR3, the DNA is TGTGCCAGCACCCCCAACAGGGGTGATGGCTACACCTTC. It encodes CASTPNRGDGYTF.

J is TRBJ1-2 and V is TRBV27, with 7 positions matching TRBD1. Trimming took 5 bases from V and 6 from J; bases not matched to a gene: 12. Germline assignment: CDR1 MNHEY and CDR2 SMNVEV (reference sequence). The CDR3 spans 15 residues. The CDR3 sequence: CASSQLTGHVDGYTF. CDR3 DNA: TGTGCCAGCAGTCAACTGACAGGGCACGTCGATGGCTACACCTTC.

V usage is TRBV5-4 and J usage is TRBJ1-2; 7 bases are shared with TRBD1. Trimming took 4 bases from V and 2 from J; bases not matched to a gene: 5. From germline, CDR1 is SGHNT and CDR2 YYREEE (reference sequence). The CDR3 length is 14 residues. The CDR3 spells CASSVPGGNYGYTF. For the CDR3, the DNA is TGTGCCAGCAGCGTACCAGGGGGAAACTATGGCTACACCTTC.

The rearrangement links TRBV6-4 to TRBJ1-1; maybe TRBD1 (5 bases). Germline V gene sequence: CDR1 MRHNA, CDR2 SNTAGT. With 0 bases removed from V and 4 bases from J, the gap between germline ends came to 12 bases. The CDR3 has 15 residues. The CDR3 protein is CASSDSSRGSTEAFF. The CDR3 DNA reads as TGTGCCAGCAGTGACTCGAGTAGGGGTAGCACTGAAGCTTTCTTT.

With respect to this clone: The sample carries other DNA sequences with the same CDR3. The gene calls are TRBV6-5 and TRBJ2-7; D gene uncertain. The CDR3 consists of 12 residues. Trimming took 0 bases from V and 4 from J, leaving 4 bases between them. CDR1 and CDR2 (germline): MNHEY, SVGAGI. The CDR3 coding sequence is TGTGCCAGCAGTTACTCGAGTTACGAGCAGTACTTC. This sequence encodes CASSYSSYEQYF.

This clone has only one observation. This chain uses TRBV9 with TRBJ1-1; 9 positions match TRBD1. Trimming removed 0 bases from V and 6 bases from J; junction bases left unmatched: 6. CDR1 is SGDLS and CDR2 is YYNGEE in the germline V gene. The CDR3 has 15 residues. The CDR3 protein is CASSVVGQGAAEAFF. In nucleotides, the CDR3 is TGTGCCAGCAGCGTAGTGGGACAGGGTGCGGCTGAAGCTTTCTTT.

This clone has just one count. This chain's CDR3 is CASSSRAGPNEKLFF. CDR3 nucleotide sequence: TGTGCCAGCAGCTCTAGAGCCGGTCCCAATGAAAAACTGTTTTTT. The chain couples TRBV9 to TRBJ1-4; D gene ambiguous. This CDR3 is 15 amino acids long. V shed 4 bases and J shed 5 bases, with 15 bases lying between them. CDR1 and CDR2 (germline): SGDLS, YYNGEE.

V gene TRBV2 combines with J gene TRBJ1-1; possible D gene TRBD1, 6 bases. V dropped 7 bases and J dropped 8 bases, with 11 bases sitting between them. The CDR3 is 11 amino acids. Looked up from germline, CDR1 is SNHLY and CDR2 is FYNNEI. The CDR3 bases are TGTGCCAGCAACCCCAGGGGAGAAGCTTTCTTT. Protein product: CASNPRGEAFF.

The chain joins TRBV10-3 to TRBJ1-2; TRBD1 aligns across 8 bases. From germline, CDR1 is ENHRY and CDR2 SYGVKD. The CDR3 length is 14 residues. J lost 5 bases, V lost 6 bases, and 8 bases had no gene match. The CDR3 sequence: CAIRETGDGYGYTF. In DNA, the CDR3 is TGTGCCATCAGGGAGACAGGGGACGGGTATGGCTACACCTTC.

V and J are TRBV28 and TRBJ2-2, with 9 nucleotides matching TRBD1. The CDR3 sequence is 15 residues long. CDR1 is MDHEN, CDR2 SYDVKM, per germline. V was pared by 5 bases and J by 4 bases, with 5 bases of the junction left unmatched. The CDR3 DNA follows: TGTGCCAGCAGTAGGGACAGGGCATTCACCGGGGAGCTGTTTTTT. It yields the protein CASSRDRAFTGELFF.

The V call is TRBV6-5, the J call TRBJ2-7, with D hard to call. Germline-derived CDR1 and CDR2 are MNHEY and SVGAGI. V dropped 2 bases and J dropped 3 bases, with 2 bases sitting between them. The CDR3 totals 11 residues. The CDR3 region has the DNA TGTGCCAGCAGTTACCTCTACGAGCAGTACTTC. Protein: CASSYLYEQYF.

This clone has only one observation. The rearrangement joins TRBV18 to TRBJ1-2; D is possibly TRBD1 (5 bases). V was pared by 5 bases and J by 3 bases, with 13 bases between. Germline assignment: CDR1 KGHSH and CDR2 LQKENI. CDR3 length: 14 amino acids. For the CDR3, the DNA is TGTGCCAGCTCATATAGGGGTTCGTACTATGGCTACACCTTC. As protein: CASSYRGSYYGYTF.

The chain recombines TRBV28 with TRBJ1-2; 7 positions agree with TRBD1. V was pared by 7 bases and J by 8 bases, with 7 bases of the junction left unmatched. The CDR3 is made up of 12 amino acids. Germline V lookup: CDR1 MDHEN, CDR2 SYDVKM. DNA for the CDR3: TGTGCCAGCACATCGGACAGGCGAGGCTACACCTTC. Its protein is CASTSDRRGYTF.

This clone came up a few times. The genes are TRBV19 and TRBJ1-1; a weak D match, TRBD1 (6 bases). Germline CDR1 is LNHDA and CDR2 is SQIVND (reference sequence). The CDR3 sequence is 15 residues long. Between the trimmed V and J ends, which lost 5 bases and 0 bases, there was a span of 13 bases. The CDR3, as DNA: TGTGCCAGTAGTCCTACAGGGTTAATGAACACTGAAGCTTTCTTT. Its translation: CASSPTGLMNTEAFF.

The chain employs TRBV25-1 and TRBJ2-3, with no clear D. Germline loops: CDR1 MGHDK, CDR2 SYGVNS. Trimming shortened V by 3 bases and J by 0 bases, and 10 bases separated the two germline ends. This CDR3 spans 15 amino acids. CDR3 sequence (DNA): TGTGCCAGCAGTGACTCAGAAGGGAGCACAGATACGCAGTATTTT. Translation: CASSDSEGSTDTQYF.

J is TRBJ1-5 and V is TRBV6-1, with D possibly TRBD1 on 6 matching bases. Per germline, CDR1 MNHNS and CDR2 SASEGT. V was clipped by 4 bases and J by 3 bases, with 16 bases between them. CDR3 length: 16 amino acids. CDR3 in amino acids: CASSGGAGTLNQPQHF. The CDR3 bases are TGTGCCAGCAGTGGGGGGGCGGGAACACTCAATCAGCCCCAGCATTTT.

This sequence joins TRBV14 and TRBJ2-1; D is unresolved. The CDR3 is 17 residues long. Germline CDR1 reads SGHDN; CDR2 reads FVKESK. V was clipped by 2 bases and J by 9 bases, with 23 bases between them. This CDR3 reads CASSQLLGNLGPAEQFF. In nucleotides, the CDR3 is TGTGCCAGCAGCCAACTCCTTGGGAATTTAGGACCCGCTGAGCAGTTCTTC.

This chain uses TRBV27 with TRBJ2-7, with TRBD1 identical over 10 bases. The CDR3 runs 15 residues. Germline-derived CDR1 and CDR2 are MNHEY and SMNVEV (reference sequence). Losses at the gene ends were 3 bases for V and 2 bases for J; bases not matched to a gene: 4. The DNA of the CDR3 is TGTGCCAGCAGTTTTCCGGGACAGGGGACCTACGAGCAGTACTTC. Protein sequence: CASSFPGQGTYEQYF.

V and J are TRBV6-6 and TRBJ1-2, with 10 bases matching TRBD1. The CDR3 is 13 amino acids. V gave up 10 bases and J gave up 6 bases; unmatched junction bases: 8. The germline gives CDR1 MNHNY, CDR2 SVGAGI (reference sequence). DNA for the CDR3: TGTGCCATCAGGGGACAGGGGCCCGATGGCTACACCTTC. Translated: CAIRGQGPDGYTF.

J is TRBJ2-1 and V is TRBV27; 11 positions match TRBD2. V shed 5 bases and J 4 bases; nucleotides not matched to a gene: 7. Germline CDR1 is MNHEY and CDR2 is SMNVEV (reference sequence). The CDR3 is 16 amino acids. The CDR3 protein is CASSLWLAGGYNEQFF. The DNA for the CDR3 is TGTGCCAGCAGTCTCTGGCTAGCGGGAGGTTACAATGAGCAGTTCTTC.

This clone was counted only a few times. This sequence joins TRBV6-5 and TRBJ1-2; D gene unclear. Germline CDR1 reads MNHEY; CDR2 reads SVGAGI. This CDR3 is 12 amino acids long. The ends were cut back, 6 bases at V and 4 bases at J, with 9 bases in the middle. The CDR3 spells CASRNGLYGYTF. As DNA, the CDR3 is TGTGCCAGCAGAAACGGGCTCTATGGCTACACCTTC.

The CDR3 protein is CASSLTPGAGNNEQFF. The CDR3 nucleotides are TGTGCCAGCAGTCTTACCCCCGGGGCGGGGAACAATGAGCAGTTCTTC. The chain joins TRBV28 to TRBJ2-1, with D possibly matching TRBD2 (6 bases). The germline V and J ends were trimmed by 5 bases and 5 bases, with 19 bases remaining between them. This CDR3 region has 16 residues. CDR1 MDHEN and CDR2 SYDVKM come from the germline V gene.

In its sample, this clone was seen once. The CDR3 protein is CASSFDSIYEQYF. The CDR3 nucleotides are TGTGCCAGCAGCTTCGATAGCATCTACGAGCAGTACTTC. The chain links TRBV7-2 to TRBJ2-7; no clear D. The CDR3 extends over 13 amino acids. Germline-derived CDR1 and CDR2 are SGHTA and FQGNSA. The V end lost 3 bases, the J end lost 3 bases, and 9 bases lay between the germline ends. The whole variable domain, remainder taken from reference TRBV7-2 and TRBJ2-7, is GAGVSQSPSNKVTEKGKDVELRCDPISGHTALYWYRQSLGQGLEFLIYFQGNSAPDKSGLPSDRFSAERTGGSVSTLTIQRTQQEDSAVYLCASSFDSIYEQYFGPGTRLTVT.

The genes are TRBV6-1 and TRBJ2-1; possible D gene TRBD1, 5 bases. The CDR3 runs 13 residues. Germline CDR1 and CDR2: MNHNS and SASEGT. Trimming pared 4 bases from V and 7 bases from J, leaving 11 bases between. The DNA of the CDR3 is TGTGCCAGCAGTGCCCTCCAGGGAAATGAGCAGTTCTTC. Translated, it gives CASSALQGNEQFF.

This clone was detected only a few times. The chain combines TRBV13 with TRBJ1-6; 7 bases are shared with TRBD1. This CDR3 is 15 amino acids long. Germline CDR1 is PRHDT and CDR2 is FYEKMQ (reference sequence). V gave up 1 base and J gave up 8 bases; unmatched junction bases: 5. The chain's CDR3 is CASSLAGTAYSPLHF. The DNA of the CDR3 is TGTGCCAGCAGCTTAGCCGGGACAGCTTATTCACCCCTCCACTTT.

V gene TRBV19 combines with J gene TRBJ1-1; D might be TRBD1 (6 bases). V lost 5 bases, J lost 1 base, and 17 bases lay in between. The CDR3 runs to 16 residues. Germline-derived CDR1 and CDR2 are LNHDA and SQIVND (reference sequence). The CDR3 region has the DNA TGTGCCAGTAGTGACGGGACACCACCGACGAACACTGAAGCTTTCTTT. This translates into CASSDGTPPTNTEAFF.

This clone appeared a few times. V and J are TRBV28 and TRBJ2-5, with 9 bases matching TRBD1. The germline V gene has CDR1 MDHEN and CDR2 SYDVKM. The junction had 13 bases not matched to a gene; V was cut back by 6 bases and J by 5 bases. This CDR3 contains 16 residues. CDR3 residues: CASSLTGTGKRETQYF. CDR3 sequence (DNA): TGTGCCAGCAGCCTAACCGGGACAGGGAAGCGCGAGACCCAGTACTTC.